These T cell receptor beta chains were read from a single sample in a study of OX40 agonist ivuxolimab in advanced cancers. The data were produced by immunoSEQ multiplex PCR, yet TCRdb's version contains in-frame clones alone and is incomplete. The sample carries roughly 150,000 clones, around 94% recorded once. Sequenced here: CD4+ or CD8+ T cells sorted from blood, sampled in a trial of the OX40 agonist ivuxolimab. Source of these receptors: an adult with an advanced solid tumor such as melanoma, head and neck, liver or kidney cancer. CDR3s include the opening cysteine and the closing phenylalanine or tryptophan. D genes are given only for firm matches. The size field is filled for only some rows; it gives once, few, many or a size class.

cdr3_aa,cdr3_nt,d_call,v_call,clone_size,j_call
CASSYSGDGGGYTF,TGTGCCAGCAGTTACTCTGGGGACGGTGGGGGCTACACCTTC,-,TRBV6-6,-,TRBJ1-2
CASGGTGSKVDEQYF,TGCGCCAGCGGTGGGACAGGTTCTAAAGTGGACGAGCAGTACTTC,TRBD1,TRBV10-1,-,TRBJ2-7
CATRGTDRTGELFF,TGTGCCACCCGGGGCACGGACAGAACCGGGGAGCTGTTTTTT,-,TRBV10-3,once,TRBJ2-2
CASRAWETQYF,TGTGCCAGCAGGGCCTGGGAGACCCAGTACTTC,-,TRBV6-6,-,TRBJ2-5
CASSEGGAAF,TGTGCCAGCAGTGAGGGGGGAGCTGCCTTT,-,TRBV6-1,-,TRBJ1-1
CASSQAAGDSYEQYF,TGTGCCAGCAGTCAGGCAGCGGGAGATTCCTACGAGCAGTACTTC,TRBD2,TRBV6-4,-,TRBJ2-7
CASSISYQPQHF,TGTGCCAGTAGTATTTCGTACCAGCCCCAGCATTTT,-,TRBV19,-,TRBJ1-5
CASSLLRLGPRISNVLTF,TGTGCCAGCAGCTTATTGAGGTTGGGACCCAGGATCTCCAACGTCCTGACTTTC,-,TRBV7-8,-,TRBJ2-6
CASSRPQGDGDGYTF,TGCGCCAGCAGTCGCCCACAGGGAGACGGTGATGGCTACACCTTC,-,TRBV4-1,-,TRBJ1-2
CASSPTGAGETQYF,TGTGCCAGCAGCCCTACAGGGGCCGGGGAGACCCAGTACTTC,TRBD1,TRBV7-2,-,TRBJ2-5
CASSLPQLEQYF,TGTGCCAGCAGCCTTCCCCAGCTAGAGCAGTACTTC,-,TRBV6-5,-,TRBJ2-7